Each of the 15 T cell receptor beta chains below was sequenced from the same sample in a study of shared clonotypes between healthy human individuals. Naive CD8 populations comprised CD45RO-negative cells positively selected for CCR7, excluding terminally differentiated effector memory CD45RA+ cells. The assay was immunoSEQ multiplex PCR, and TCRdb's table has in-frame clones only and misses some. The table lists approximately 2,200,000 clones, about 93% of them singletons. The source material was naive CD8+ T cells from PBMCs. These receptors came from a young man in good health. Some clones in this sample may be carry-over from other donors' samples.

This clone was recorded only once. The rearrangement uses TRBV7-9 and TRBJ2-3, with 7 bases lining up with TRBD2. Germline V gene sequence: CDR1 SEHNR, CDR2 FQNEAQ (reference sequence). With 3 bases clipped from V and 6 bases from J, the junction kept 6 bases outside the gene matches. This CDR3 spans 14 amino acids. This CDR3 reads CASSFNGRRDTQYF. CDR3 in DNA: TGTGCCAGCAGCTTTAACGGGAGGCGGGATACGCAGTATTTT.

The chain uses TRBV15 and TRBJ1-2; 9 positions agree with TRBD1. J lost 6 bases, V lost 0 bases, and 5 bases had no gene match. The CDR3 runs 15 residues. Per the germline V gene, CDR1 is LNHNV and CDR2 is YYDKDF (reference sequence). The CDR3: CATSREGTGRDGYTF. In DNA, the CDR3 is TGTGCCACCAGCAGAGAGGGGACAGGGCGGGATGGCTACACCTTC.

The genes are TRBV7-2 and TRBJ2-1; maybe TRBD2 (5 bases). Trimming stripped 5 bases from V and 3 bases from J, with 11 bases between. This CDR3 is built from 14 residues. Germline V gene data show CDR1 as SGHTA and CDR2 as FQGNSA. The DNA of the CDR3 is TGTGCCAGCAGCCTCGAGGGTGGCTACAATGAGCAGTTCTTC. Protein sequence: CASSLEGGYNEQFF.

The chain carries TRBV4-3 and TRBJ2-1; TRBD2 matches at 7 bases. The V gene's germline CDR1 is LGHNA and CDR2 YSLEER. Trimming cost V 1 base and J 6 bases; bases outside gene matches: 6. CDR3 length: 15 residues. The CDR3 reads CASSQAEGLRNEQFF. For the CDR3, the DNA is TGCGCCAGCAGCCAAGCCGAGGGACTACGCAATGAGCAGTTCTTC.

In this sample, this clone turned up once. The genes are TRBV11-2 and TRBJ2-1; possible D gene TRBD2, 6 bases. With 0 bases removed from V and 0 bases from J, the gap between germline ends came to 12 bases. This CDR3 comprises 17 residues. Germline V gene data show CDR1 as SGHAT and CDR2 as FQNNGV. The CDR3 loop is CASSLEGLASSYNEQFF. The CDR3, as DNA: TGTGCCAGCAGCTTAGAGGGGCTAGCGAGCTCCTACAATGAGCAGTTCTTC.

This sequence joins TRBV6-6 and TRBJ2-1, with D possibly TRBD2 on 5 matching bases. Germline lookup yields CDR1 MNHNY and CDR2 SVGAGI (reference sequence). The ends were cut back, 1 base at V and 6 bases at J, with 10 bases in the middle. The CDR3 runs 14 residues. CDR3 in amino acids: CASSYFLEGNEQFF. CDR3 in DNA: TGTGCCAGCAGTTACTTCCTCGAGGGCAATGAGCAGTTCTTC.

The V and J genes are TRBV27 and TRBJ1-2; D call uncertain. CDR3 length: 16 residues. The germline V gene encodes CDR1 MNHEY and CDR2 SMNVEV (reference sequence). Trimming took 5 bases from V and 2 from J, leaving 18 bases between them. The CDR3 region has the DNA TGTGCCAGCAGTCCTAGCCCAGGAGGAGTCAACTATGGCTACACCTTC. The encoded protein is CASSPSPGGVNYGYTF.

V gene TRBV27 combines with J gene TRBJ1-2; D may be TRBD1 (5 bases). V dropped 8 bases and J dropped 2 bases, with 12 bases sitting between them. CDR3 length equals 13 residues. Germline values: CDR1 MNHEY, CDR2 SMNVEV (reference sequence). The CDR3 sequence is CASGRRDNYGYTF. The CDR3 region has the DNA TGTGCCAGCGGGCGTCGGGACAACTATGGCTACACCTTC.

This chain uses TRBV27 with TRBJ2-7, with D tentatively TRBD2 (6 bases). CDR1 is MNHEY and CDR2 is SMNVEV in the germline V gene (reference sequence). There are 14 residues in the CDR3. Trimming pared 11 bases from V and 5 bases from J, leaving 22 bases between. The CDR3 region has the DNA TGTGCCTCCCTGGACCCCGGGAGCGGCGACGAGCAGTACTTC. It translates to CASLDPGSGDEQYF.

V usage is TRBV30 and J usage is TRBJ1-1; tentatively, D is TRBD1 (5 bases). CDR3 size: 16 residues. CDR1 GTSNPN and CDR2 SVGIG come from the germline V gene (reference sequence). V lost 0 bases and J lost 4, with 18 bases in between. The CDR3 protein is CAWSVLYGHGSTEAFF. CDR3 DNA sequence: TGTGCCTGGAGTGTACTTTATGGACACGGGAGCACTGAAGCTTTCTTT. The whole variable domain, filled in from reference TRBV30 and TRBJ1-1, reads SQTIHQWPATLVQPVGSPLSLECTVEGTSNPNLYWYRQAAGRGLQLLFYSVGIGQISSEVPQNLSASRPQDRQFILSSKKLLLSDSGFYLCAWSVLYGHGSTEAFFGQGTRLTVV.

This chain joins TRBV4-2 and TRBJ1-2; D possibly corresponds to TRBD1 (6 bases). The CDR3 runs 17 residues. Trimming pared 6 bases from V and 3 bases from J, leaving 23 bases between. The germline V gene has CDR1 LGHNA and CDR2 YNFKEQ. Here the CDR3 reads CASRDPGGPGVYYGYTF. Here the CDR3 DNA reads TGTGCCAGCAGGGATCCCGGGGGCCCCGGGGTTTACTATGGCTACACCTTC.

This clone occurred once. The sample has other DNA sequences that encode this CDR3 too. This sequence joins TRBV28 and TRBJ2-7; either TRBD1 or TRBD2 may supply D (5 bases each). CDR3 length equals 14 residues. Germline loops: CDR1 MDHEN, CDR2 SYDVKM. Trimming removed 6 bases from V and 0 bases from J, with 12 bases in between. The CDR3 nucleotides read TGTGCCAGCAGACCCGGGACCGGCTCCTACGAGCAGTACTTC. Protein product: CASRPGTGSYEQYF. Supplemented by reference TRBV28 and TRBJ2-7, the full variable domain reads DVKVTQSSRYLVKRTGEKVFLECVQDMDHENMFWYRQDPGLGLRLIYFSYDVKMKEKGDIPEGYSVSREKKERFSLILESASTNQTSMYLCASRPGTGSYEQYFGPGTRLTVT.

This chain's CDR3 is CASSAEVASGSRDEQFF. DNA of the CDR3: TGTGCCAGCAGCGCCGAGGTGGCTAGCGGGAGTAGGGATGAGCAGTTCTTC. This rearrangement joins TRBV9 to TRBJ2-1; TRBD2 aligns across 10 bases. This CDR3 is built from 17 residues. From germline, CDR1 is SGDLS and CDR2 YYNGEE. V was clipped by 3 bases and J by 8 bases; unmatched bases: 14.

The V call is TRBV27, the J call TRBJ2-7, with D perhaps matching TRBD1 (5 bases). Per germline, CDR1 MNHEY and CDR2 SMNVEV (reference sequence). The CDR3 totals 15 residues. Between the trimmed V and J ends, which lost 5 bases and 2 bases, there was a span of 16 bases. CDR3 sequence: CASSTRVGRTYEQYF. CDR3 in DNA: TGTGCCAGCAGTACCAGGGTCGGAAGAACCTACGAGCAGTACTTC.

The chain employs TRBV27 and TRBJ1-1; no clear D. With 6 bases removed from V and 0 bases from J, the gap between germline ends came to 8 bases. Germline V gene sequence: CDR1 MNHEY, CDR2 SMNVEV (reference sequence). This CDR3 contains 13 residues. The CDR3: CASRQIMNTEAFF. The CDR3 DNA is TGTGCCAGCAGACAGATTATGAACACTGAAGCTTTCTTT.